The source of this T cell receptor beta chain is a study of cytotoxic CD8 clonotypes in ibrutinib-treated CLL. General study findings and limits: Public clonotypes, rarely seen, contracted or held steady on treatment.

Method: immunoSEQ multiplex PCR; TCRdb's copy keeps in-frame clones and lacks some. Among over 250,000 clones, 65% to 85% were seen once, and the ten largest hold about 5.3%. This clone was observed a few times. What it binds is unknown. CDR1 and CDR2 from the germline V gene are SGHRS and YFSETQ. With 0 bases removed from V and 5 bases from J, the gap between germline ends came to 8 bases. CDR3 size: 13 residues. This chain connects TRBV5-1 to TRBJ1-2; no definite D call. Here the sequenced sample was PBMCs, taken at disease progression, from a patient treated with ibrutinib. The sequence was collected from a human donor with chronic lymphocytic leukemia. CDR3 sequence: CASSLDSWYGYTF. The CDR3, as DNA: TGCGCCAGCAGCTTGGACTCCTGGTATGGCTACACCTTC.